The TCR beta chain described here comes from a study of OX40 agonist ivuxolimab in advanced cancers. Study summary: Head and neck, renal cell, melanoma or hepatocellular carcinoma were the cancers that dose-escalation patients had. Partial responses were seen in three patients, one with hepatocellular carcinoma and two with cutaneous melanoma.

Overall study findings and caveats: Within 6 weeks, CD4+ and CD8+ blood T cells expanded clonally at 0.1 to 3.0 mg/kg.

The timepoints at which blood was sampled were baseline, cycle 4 day 1, and cycle 7 day 1. Assay: immunoSEQ multiplex PCR; the TCRdb copy retains only in-frame clones and omits some. This table has about 17,000 clones, around 85% appearing once. With 2 bases removed from V and 6 bases from J, the gap between germline ends came to 2 bases. Germline lookup yields CDR1 MDHEN and CDR2 SYDVKM. This CDR3 is built from 10 residues. In the case of this clone: The antigen is not known.

The sequencing here drew on CD4+ or CD8+ T cells sorted from blood, taken in a trial of the OX40 agonist ivuxolimab. The chain combines TRBV28 with TRBJ2-7; D call uncertain. This TCR was recovered from an adult with an advanced solid tumor such as melanoma, head and neck, liver or kidney cancer. The CDR3 region is CASSLAEQYF. The CDR3 nucleotides read TGTGCCAGCAGTTTAGCCGAGCAGTACTTC.